One sample yielded the 32 T cell receptor beta chains listed below, sequenced in a study of CD8 T cells in Susac syndrome (dated by TCRdb to about 2019). Preparation of the library involved the immunoSEQ multiplex PCR assay. RNA was extracted using the RNeasy kit, and about 0.5 to 1 ug of the RNA was reverse transcribed with random hexamers. TCRdb redid the processing of the public reads, applying fastp at Q25 and MiXCR, and retained in-frame beta chains. Entries are consolidated by CDR3 protein sequence, retaining the most common genes and DNA. The sample profile shows about 160,000 distinct CDR3 sequences; roughly 95% of them were found once. Roughly 0.099% of the sample goes to the ten largest clones. Sequencing was carried out using CD4+ T cells from PBMCs. The source of these receptors is a human donor with multiple sclerosis.

This chain joins TRBV5-4 and TRBJ2-7; 13 nucleotides align to TRBD2. CDR1 and CDR2 (germline): SGHNT, YYREEE (reference sequence). The V and J ends lost 4 bases and 2 bases, in that order; junction bases with no gene match: 3. The CDR3 covers 15 residues. CDR3 nucleotides: TGTGCCAGCAGCCCGGGACTAGCGGGGACCTACGAGCAGTACTTC. Residues: CASSPGLAGTYEQYF.

CDR3 residues: CASSLQQGYEQFF. The CDR3 coding sequence is TGTGCCAGCAGCTTACAACAGGGCTATGAGCAGTTCTTC. The V gene is TRBV11-3, the J gene TRBJ2-1, with D possibly matching TRBD1 (6 bases). The CDR3 has 13 residues. V lost 2 bases to trimming and J lost 8 bases, with 10 bases between them. Per the germline V gene, CDR1 is SGHNT and CDR2 is YENEEA. Based on the CDR3 plus reference TRBV11-3 and TRBJ2-1, the full variable domain is EAGVVQSPRYKIIEKKQPVAFWCNPISGHNTLYWYLQNLGQGPELLIRYENEEAVDDSQLPKDRFSAERLKGVDSTLKIQPAELGDSAVYLCASSLQQGYEQFFGPGTRLTVL.

This clonotype was observed a single time. This chain uses TRBV5-6 with TRBJ1-5; D uncertain. Per germline, CDR1 SGHDT and CDR2 YYEEEE. This CDR3 comprises 17 residues. Deletions cut 3 bases from V and 9 bases from J, with 25 bases between. The DNA for the CDR3 is TGTGCCAGCAGCTCGGGAAGAGGTTTAGGTTTTGGTCCGCCCCAGCATTTT. Amino acids: CASSSGRGLGFGPPQHF. Combining the CDR3 with reference TRBV5-6 and TRBJ1-5 gives the whole variable domain DAGVTQSPTHLIKTRGQQVTLRCSPKSGHDTVSWYQQALGQGPQFIFQYYEEEERQRGNFPDRFSGHQFPNYSSELNVNALLLGDSALYLCASSSGRGLGFGPPQHFGDGTRLSIL.

V and J are TRBV20-1 and TRBJ2-5; unclear D gene. The CDR3 totals 14 residues. V was pared by 5 bases and J by 2 bases, with 15 bases between. Germline V gene data show CDR1 as DFQATT and CDR2 as SNEGSKA (reference sequence). The CDR3, as DNA: TGCAGTGCTCGGATTAGCCTCGGGCAAGAGACCCAGTACTTC. Translated: CSARISLGQETQYF.

The chain has TRBV12-3 or TRBV12-4 and TRBJ2-1; 8 positions agree with TRBD2. The CDR3 totals 15 residues. Trimming at V came to 4 bases and at J to 3 bases, leaving 5 bases not matched to a gene. Written as DNA, the CDR3 is TGTGCCAGCAGTTGGGGTAGCGGGGACTACAATGAGCAGTTCTTC. It encodes CASSWGSGDYNEQFF.

The chain uses TRBV2 and TRBJ1-5; D is possibly TRBD1 (5 bases). The CDR3 spans 12 residues. Germline CDR1 SNHLY, CDR2 FYNNEI. V lost 8 bases to trimming and J lost 4 bases, with 9 bases between them. The CDR3 DNA sequence: TGTGCCAGCCGGGGGTGGAATCAGCCCCAGCATTTT. It encodes CASRGWNQPQHF.

This rearrangement joins TRBV12-5 to TRBJ1-2, with 8 nucleotides matching TRBD1. Germline V gene data show CDR1 as LGHNT and CDR2 as FRNRAP. There are 16 residues in the CDR3. Germline trimming cut 7 bases from V and 6 bases from J; bases unmatched to any gene: 16. Written as DNA, the CDR3 is TGTGCTAGTGCCTCACTCCGGACAGGGCTTTGGAATGGCTACACCTTC. Its translation: CASASLRTGLWNGYTF.

The chain has TRBV7-7 and TRBJ2-1; D is perhaps TRBD2 (6 bases). Germline V lookup: CDR1 SSHAT, CDR2 FNYEAQ (reference sequence). The CDR3 has 15 residues. V lost 3 bases to trimming and J lost 4 bases, with 13 bases between them. CDR3 residues: CASSFGPGGYNEQFF. DNA for the CDR3: TGTGCCAGCAGCTTTGGGCCTGGGGGGTACAATGAGCAGTTCTTC.

This chain joins TRBV20-1 and TRBJ2-1; tentatively, D is TRBD2 (5 bases). Between the trimmed V and J ends, which lost 5 bases and 2 bases, there was a span of 10 bases. In germline, CDR1 is DFQATT, CDR2 SNEGSKA (reference sequence). This CDR3 has 13 residues. CDR3 sequence: CSAEGATYNEQFF. The CDR3 DNA reads TGCAGTGCTGAGGGAGCTACCTACAATGAGCAGTTCTTC.

The chain has TRBV7-8 and TRBJ2-7, with a weak D call TRBD2 (5 bases). CDR3 length: 13 residues. Trimming cost V 4 bases and J 12 bases, with 19 bases left between them. Germline assignment: CDR1 SGHVS and CDR2 FQNEAQ. CDR3 bases: TGTGCCAGCAGCTCCGGACTTGGTTCTCGCCCGTACTTC. Protein sequence: CASSSGLGSRPYF.

The chain combines TRBV30 with TRBJ1-2, with a weak D call TRBD1 (5 bases). Germline V gene lookup returns CDR1 GTSNPN and CDR2 SVGIG (reference sequence). The CDR3 runs to 12 residues. Trimming pared 3 bases from V and 7 bases from J, leaving 12 bases between. The CDR3 region has the DNA TGTGCCTGGAGGTCTGGGGCTCCTGGCTACACCTTC. Its translation: CAWRSGAPGYTF.

This clonotype was seen once. The chain combines TRBV28 with TRBJ2-7, with a tentative D call TRBD2 (6 bases). Per the germline V gene, CDR1 is MDHEN and CDR2 is SYDVKM. The CDR3 extends over 11 amino acids. V lost 8 bases, J lost 3 bases, and 8 bases lay in between. CDR3 region: CASGGIYEQYF. The CDR3 DNA is TGTGCCAGCGGAGGGATCTACGAGCAGTACTTC. Full variable domain (rest looked up from reference TRBV28 and TRBJ2-7): DVKVTQSSRYLVKRTGEKVFLECVQDMDHENMFWYRQDPGLGLRLIYFSYDVKMKEKGDIPEGYSVSREKKERFSLILESASTNQTSMYLCASGGIYEQYFGPGTRLTVT.

The chain joins TRBV7-2 to TRBJ2-3; weak D call: TRBD2 (5 bases). Germline V gene data show CDR1 as SGHTA and CDR2 as FQGNSA. The length of the CDR3 is 13 residues. With 8 bases removed from V and 0 bases from J, the gap between germline ends came to 9 bases. The CDR3 loop is CASRASSTDTQYF. The DNA for the CDR3 is TGTGCCAGCCGGGCTAGCAGCACAGATACGCAGTATTTT. The entire variable domain, with the rest obtained from reference TRBV7-2 and TRBJ2-3, is as follows: GAGVSQSPSNKVTEKGKDVELRCDPISGHTALYWYRQSLGQGLEFLIYFQGNSAPDKSGLPSDRFSAERTGGSVSTLTIQRTQQEDSAVYLCASRASSTDTQYFGPGTRLTVL.

This rearrangement joins TRBV30 to TRBJ2-5, with a possible D match to TRBD1 (5 bases). Germline V gene data show CDR1 as GTSNPN and CDR2 as SVGIG (reference sequence). The germline V and J ends were trimmed by 5 bases and 2 bases, with 9 bases remaining between them. CDR3 length: 12 amino acids. CDR3 DNA: TGTGCCTGGGACAGCTATCAAGAGACCCAGTACTTC. As protein: CAWDSYQETQYF.

V usage is TRBV30 and J usage is TRBJ1-5; D is undetermined. The V and J ends lost 3 bases and 4 bases respectively, with 10 bases between them. This CDR3 comprises 13 residues. Germline assignment: CDR1 GTSNPN and CDR2 SVGIG (reference sequence). In DNA, the CDR3 is TGTGCCTGGAGCTTCGGCGGGAATCAGCCCCAGCATTTT. This translates into CAWSFGGNQPQHF. Full variable domain (remainder filled in from reference TRBV30 and TRBJ1-5): SQTIHQWPATLVQPVGSPLSLECTVEGTSNPNLYWYRQAAGRGLQLLFYSVGIGQISSEVPQNLSASRPQDRQFILSSKKLLLSDSGFYLCAWSFGGNQPQHFGDGTRLSIL.

The chain has TRBV29-1 and TRBJ2-7; 8 bases are a match to TRBD1. Germline CDR1 is SQVTM and CDR2 is ANQGSEA. The CDR3 is made up of 13 amino acids. After removal of 5 bases from V and 2 bases from J, the junction contained 5 bases not matched to a gene. The CDR3 protein is CSVRRQGTYEQYF. The CDR3 coding sequence is TGCAGCGTTCGACGACAGGGGACCTACGAGCAGTACTTC.

V is TRBV15 and J is TRBJ2-1, with 10 nucleotides matching TRBD2. This CDR3 is 15 amino acids long. V shed 3 bases and J 4 bases; nucleotides not matched to a gene: 3. Looked up from germline, CDR1 is LNHNV and CDR2 is YYDKDF (reference sequence). The CDR3 region is CATSRVLAGYNEQFF. In DNA, the CDR3 is TGTGCCACCAGCAGGGTACTAGCGGGGTACAATGAGCAGTTCTTC.

The genes are TRBV20-1 and TRBJ1-1; 9 nucleotides align to TRBD1. The trim removed 3 bases at V and 9 bases at J, leaving 5 bases unmatched. CDR3 length: 12 amino acids. Germline CDR1 is DFQATT and CDR2 is SNEGSKA (reference sequence). This chain's CDR3 is CSASSGTGQAFF. Written as DNA, the CDR3 is TGCAGTGCTAGCTCCGGGACAGGGCAAGCTTTCTTT.

The chain employs TRBV3-1 and TRBJ1-2, with D possibly TRBD1 on 5 matching bases. The CDR3 extends over 14 amino acids. V gave up 0 bases and J gave up 4 bases, with 9 bases separating them. The V gene's germline CDR1 is LGHDT and CDR2 YNNKEL (reference sequence). For the CDR3, the DNA is TGTGCCAGCAGCCAAGATCTCGGGGGCTATGGCTACACCTTC. This encodes CASSQDLGGYGYTF.

The V and J genes are TRBV30 and TRBJ2-3; TRBD2 is a possible D gene (5 bases). The CDR3 has 14 residues. V was cut by 1 base and J by 2 bases, with 10 bases left in between. Germline lookup yields CDR1 GTSNPN and CDR2 SVGIG (reference sequence). The CDR3: CAWSAGFPTDTQYF. CDR3 DNA: TGTGCCTGGAGTGCGGGGTTTCCCACAGATACGCAGTATTTT.

This chain joins TRBV12-3 or TRBV12-4 and TRBJ2-3; TRBD2 agrees at 10 bases. With 6 bases clipped from V and 6 bases from J, the junction kept 9 bases outside the gene matches. This CDR3 has 15 residues. As DNA, the CDR3 is TGTGCCAGCAGCCTAAGCGGGAGGGCCCAGGATACGCAGTATTTT. It codes for CASSLSGRAQDTQYF.

The chain uses TRBV5-1 and TRBJ1-2; TRBD1 might be the D (5 bases). This CDR3 contains 15 residues. Trimming shortened V by 0 bases and J by 4 bases, and 13 bases separated the two germline ends. Germline V lookup: CDR1 SGHRS, CDR2 YFSETQ. CDR3: CASSLALGRSYGYTF. The CDR3 nucleotides read TGCGCCAGCAGCTTGGCCCTGGGACGCAGCTATGGCTACACCTTC.

For the CDR3, the DNA is TGTGCCAGTAGTATAGACAGGCGCTATGGCTACACCTTC. Its translation is CASSIDRRYGYTF. This chain joins TRBV19 and TRBJ1-2; the D is unclear. The germline CDR1 and CDR2 sequences are LNHDA and SQIVND (reference sequence). CDR3 length: 13 amino acids. The V gene lost 0 bases and the J gene lost 4 bases, with 6 bases spanning the gap.

V and J are TRBV5-4 and TRBJ2-2; D might be TRBD2 (5 bases). CDR3 size: 15 residues. Germline values: CDR1 SGHNT, CDR2 YYREEE (reference sequence). The V and J ends lost 4 bases and 3 bases respectively, with 13 bases between them. CDR3 nucleotide sequence: TGTGCCAGCAGCCCCCCCTTGAGGGACACCGGGGAGCTGTTTTTT. Residues: CASSPPLRDTGELFF.

This chain uses TRBV7-9 with TRBJ2-7, with 8 bases identical to TRBD2. This CDR3 contains 14 residues. V lost 4 bases, J lost 5 bases, and 7 bases stayed unmatched. Germline CDR1 SEHNR, CDR2 FQNEAQ (reference sequence). This CDR3 reads CASSSLTSEDEQYF. As DNA, the CDR3 is TGTGCCAGCAGCTCGCTGACTAGCGAGGACGAGCAGTACTTC.

This clonotype was observed a single time. V is TRBV5-1 and J is TRBJ2-3; D is perhaps TRBD2 (5 bases). This CDR3 is 14 amino acids long. Germline assignment: CDR1 SGHRS and CDR2 YFSETQ. V was shortened by 2 bases and J by 2 bases, with 9 bases between the two germline ends. Here the CDR3 reads CASSLEGHTDTQYF. CDR3 bases: TGCGCCAGCAGCTTAGAGGGCCACACAGATACGCAGTATTTT.

The chain combines TRBV5-1 with TRBJ1-1; D remains ambiguous. This CDR3 comprises 14 residues. Trimming shortened V by 2 bases and J by 7 bases, and 15 bases separated the two germline ends. CDR1 SGHRS and CDR2 YFSETQ come from the germline V gene. DNA for the CDR3: TGCGCCAGCAGCTTTAAGAGTGGGGTCCTTGAAGCTTTCTTT. Protein: CASSFKSGVLEAFF. Full variable domain (missing parts from reference TRBV5-1 and TRBJ1-1): KAGVTQTPRYLIKTRGQQVTLSCSPISGHRSVSWYQQTPGQGLQFLFEYFSETQRNKGNFPGRFSGRQFSNSRSEMNVSTLELGDSALYLCASSFKSGVLEAFFGQGTRLTVV.

CDR3 amino acids: CASSPGVLGRGEQYF. In DNA form, the CDR3 reads TGCGCCAGCAGCCCTGGGGTTCTGGGGAGGGGCGAGCAGTACTTC. The rearrangement joins TRBV5-1 to TRBJ2-7; 7 nucleotides align to TRBD2. This CDR3 has 15 residues. Germline V lookup: CDR1 SGHRS, CDR2 YFSETQ. Trimming took 4 bases from V and 6 from J; bases not matched to a gene: 13.

This clonotype was detected once. The chain has TRBV12-3 or TRBV12-4 and TRBJ2-2; D unresolved. V was clipped by 3 bases and J by 8 bases, with 13 bases between them. The CDR3 runs to 14 residues. In DNA, the CDR3 is TGTGCCAGCAGTTTGGGCCCTCCTCCGGGGGAGCTGTTTTTT. It specifies CASSLGPPPGELFF.

The chain has TRBV3-1 and TRBJ2-1; 9 bases fit TRBD2. Germline CDR1 and CDR2: LGHDT and YNNKEL (reference sequence). V lost 2 bases and J lost 4; bases outside the gene matches: 3. CDR3 length equals 15 residues. Written as DNA, the CDR3 is TGTGCCAGCAGCCAATATAGCGGGGGTTACAATGAGCAGTTCTTC. Protein: CASSQYSGGYNEQFF.

The V gene is TRBV4-3, the J gene TRBJ1-4; no firm D call. Germline CDR1 and CDR2: LGHNA and YSLEER. Trimming left V 0 bases short and J 11 bases short, with 13 bases between. The CDR3 loop spans 14 amino acids. The CDR3 DNA is TGCGCCAGCAGCCAAGACCGGCACAGCTTTAAACTGTTTTTT. Translated, it gives CASSQDRHSFKLFF.

The rearrangement links TRBV29-1 to TRBJ1-1, with D hard to call. CDR1 and CDR2 (germline): SQVTM, ANQGSEA. The CDR3 runs 13 residues. V gave up 5 bases and J gave up 1 base, with 11 bases separating them. CDR3 nucleotides: TGCAGCGTTCACTCTAGGAAGAACACTGAAGCTTTCTTT. Amino acids: CSVHSRKNTEAFF.